The text below deals with one T cell receptor (beta chain). This record comes from a study of T cells of healthy individuals. V shed 6 bases and J shed 2 bases, with 15 bases lying between them. The CDR3 sequence is 15 residues long. The V gene's germline CDR1 is LNHNV and CDR2 YYDKDF (reference sequence). Via MiXCR, TCRdb re-called the 5' RACE reads, giving one row per CDR3 protein. The table records tens of thousands of distinct CDR3 sequences, 15% to 20% of them present only once. The rearrangement joins TRBV15 to TRBJ2-3; D may match TRBD1 or TRBD2 (5 bases each). This TCR was sampled from a human donor in good health. The CDR3 DNA is TGTGCCACCAGACTAGGGGATAGCCCCACAGATACGCAGTATTTT. It encodes CATRLGDSPTDTQYF.